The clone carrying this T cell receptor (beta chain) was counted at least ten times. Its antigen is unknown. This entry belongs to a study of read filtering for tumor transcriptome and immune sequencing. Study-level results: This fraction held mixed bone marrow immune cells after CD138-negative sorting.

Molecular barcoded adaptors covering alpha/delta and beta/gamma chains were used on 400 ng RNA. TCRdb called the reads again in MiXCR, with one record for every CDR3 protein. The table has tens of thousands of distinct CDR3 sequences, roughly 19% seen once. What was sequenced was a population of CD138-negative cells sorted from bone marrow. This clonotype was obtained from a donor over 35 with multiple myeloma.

The CDR3 sequence is CASSQDRSWGHNEQFF. CDR3 in DNA: TGTGCCAGCAGCCAAGATAGGAGCTGGGGTCACAATGAGCAGTTCTTC. The chain joins TRBV3-1 to TRBJ2-1; D is uncertain. This CDR3 is built from 16 residues. Germline V gene lookup returns CDR1 LGHDT and CDR2 YNNKEL (reference sequence). V was shortened by 0 bases and J by 5 bases, with 14 bases between the two germline ends.